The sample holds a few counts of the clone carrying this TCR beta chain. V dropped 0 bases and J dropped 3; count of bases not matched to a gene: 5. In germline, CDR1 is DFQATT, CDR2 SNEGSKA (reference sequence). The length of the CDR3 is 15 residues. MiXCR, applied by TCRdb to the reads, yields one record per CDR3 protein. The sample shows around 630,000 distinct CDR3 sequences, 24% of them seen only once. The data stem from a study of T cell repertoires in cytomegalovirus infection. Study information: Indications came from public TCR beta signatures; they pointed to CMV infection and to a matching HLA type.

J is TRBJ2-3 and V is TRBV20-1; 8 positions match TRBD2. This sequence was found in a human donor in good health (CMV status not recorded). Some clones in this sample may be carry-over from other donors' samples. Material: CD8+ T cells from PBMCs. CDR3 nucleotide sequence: TGCAGTGCTAGAGATCGACTAGCGTGGACAGATACGCAGTATTTT. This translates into CSARDRLAWTDTQYF.